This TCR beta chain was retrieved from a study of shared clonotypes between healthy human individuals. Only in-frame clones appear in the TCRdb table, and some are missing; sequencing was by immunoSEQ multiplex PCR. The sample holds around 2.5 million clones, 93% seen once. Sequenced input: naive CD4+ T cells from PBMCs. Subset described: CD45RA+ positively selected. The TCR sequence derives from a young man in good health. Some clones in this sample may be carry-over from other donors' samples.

The CDR3 here is CASSAGQGPSNQPQHF. The CDR3 nucleotides read TGTGCCAGCAGTGCCGGACAGGGTCCAAGCAATCAGCCCCAGCATTTT. The chain joins TRBV27 to TRBJ1-5, with 8 bases aligning to TRBD1. Germline CDR1 is MNHEY and CDR2 is SMNVEV (reference sequence). This CDR3 region has 16 residues. V lost 5 bases, J lost 1 base, and 7 bases stayed unmatched.